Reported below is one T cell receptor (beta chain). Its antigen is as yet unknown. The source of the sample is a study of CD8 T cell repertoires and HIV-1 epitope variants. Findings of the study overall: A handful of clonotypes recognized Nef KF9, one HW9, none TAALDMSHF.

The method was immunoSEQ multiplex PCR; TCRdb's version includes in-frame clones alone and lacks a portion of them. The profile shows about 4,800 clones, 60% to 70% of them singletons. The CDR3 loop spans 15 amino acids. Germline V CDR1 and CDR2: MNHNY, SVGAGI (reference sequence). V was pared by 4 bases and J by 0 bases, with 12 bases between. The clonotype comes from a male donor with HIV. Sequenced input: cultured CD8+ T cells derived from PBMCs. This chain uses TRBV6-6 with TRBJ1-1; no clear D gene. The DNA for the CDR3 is TGTGCCAGCAGTTGGACCTTCGCCTTGAACACTGAAGCTTTCTTT. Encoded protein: CASSWTFALNTEAFF.